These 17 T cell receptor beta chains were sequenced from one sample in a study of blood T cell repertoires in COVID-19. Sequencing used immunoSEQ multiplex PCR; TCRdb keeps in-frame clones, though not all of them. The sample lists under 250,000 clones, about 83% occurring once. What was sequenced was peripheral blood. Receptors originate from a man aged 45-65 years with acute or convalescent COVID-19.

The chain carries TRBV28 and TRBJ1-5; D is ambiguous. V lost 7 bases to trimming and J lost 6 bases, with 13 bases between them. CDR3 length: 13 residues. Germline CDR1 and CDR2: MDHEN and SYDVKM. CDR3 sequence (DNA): TGTGCCAGCACCTCGAGAGGGTTTCAGCCCCAGCATTTT. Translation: CASTSRGFQPQHF.

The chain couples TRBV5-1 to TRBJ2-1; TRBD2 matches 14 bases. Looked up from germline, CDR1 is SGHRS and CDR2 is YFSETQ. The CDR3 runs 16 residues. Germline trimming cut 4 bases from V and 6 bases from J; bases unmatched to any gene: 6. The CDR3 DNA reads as TGCGCCAGCAGCAGACTAGCGGGAGGGGAATCCAATGAGCAGTTCTTC. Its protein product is CASSRLAGGESNEQFF.

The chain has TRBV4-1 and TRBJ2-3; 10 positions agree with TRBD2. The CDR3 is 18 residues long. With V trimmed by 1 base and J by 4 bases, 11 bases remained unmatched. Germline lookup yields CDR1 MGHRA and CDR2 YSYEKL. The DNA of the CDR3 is TGCGCCAGCAGCCAAGTCATATCGGCTAGCGGGAGCGCAGATACGCAGTATTTT. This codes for CASSQVISASGSADTQYF.

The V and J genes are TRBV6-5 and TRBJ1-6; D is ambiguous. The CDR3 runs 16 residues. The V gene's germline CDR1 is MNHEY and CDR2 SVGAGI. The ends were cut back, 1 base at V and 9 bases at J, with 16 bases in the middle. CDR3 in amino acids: CASSYFMGLRVSPLHF. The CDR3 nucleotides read TGTGCCAGCAGTTACTTTATGGGTTTGAGGGTTTCACCCCTCCACTTT.

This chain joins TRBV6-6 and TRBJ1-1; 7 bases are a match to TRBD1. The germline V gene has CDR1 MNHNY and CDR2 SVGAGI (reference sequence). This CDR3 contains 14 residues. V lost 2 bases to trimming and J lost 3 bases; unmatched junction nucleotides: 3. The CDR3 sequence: CASSYGTVYTEAFF. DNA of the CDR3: TGTGCCAGCAGTTACGGGACAGTTTACACTGAAGCTTTCTTT.

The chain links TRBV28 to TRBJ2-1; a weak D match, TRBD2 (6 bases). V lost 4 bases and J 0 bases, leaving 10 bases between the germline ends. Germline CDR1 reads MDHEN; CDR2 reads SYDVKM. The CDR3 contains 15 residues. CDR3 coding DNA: TGTGCCAGCAGTTCAGGAGGGATCTCCTACAATGAGCAGTTCTTC. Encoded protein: CASSSGGISYNEQFF.

The CDR3 nucleotides are TGTGCCAGAAGCTGGGCTGGCAATCAGCCCCAGCATTTT. Protein product: CARSWAGNQPQHF. This chain uses TRBV5-3 with TRBJ1-5; D is unresolved. TRBV5-3 is given ORF status, its function remaining uncertain. V was cut by 3 bases and J by 2 bases, with 6 bases left in between. The CDR3 extends over 13 amino acids.

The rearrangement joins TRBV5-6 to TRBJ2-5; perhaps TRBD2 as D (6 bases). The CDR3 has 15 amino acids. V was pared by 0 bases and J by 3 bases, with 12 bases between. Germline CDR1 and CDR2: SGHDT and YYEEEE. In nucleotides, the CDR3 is TGTGCCAGCAGCTTGGATTGGAGGGTCGAAGAGACCCAGTACTTC. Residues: CASSLDWRVEETQYF.

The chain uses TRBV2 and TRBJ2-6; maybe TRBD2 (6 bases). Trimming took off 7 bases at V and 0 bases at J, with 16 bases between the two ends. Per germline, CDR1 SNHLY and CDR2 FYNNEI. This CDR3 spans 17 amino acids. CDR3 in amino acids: CASTLFGGNSGANVLTF. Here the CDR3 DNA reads TGTGCCAGCACCCTTTTTGGGGGGAACTCTGGGGCCAACGTCCTGACTTTC. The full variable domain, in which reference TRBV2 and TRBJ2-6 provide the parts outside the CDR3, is EPEVTQTPSHQVTQMGQEVILRCVPISNHLYFYWYRQILGQKVEFLVSFYNNEISEKSEIFDDQFSVERPDGSNFTLKIRSTKLEDSAMYFCASTLFGGNSGANVLTFGAGSRLTVL.

The CDR3 here is CASLTGFTGELFF. For the CDR3, the DNA is TGTGCCAGCCTTACAGGTTTCACCGGGGAGCTGTTTTTT. The chain has TRBV6-5 and TRBJ2-2; D possibly corresponds to TRBD1 (5 bases). In germline, CDR1 is MNHEY, CDR2 SVGAGI. Trimming left V 8 bases short and J 4 bases short, with 11 bases between. The CDR3 is 13 amino acids.

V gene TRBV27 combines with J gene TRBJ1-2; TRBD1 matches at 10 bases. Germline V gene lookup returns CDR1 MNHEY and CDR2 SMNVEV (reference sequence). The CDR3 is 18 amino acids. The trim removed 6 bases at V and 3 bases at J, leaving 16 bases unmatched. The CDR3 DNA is TGTGCCAGCAGCCCATTGGACCACGGACAGGGGGTCTACTATGGCTACACCTTC. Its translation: CASSPLDHGQGVYYGYTF.

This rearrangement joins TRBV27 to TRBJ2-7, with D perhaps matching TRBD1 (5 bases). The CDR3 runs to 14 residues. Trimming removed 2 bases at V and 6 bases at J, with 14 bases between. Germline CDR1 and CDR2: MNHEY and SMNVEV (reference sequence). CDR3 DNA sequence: TGTGCCAGCAGTTTAAGCGCAGGGTGGGGCGAGCAGTACTTC. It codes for CASSLSAGWGEQYF.

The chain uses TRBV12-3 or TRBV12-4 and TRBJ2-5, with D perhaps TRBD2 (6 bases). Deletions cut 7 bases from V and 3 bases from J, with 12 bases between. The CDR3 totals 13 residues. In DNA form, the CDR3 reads TGTGCCAGCAATAGTGGAGGGGAAGAGACCCAGTACTTC. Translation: CASNSGGEETQYF.

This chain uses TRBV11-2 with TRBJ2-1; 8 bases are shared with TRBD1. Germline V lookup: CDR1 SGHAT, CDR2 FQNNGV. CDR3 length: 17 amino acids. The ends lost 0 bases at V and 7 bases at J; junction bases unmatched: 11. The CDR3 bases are TGTGCCAGCAGCTTAGATCACGCGACAGGGGCGGATAATGAGCAGTTCTTC. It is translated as CASSLDHATGADNEQFF.

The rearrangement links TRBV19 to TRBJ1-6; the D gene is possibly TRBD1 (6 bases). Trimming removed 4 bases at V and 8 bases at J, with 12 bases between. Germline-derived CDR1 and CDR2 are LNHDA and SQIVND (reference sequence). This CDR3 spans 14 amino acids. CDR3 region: CASSRRQADSPLHF. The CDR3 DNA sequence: TGTGCCAGTAGTAGGAGACAGGCGGATTCACCCCTCCACTTT.

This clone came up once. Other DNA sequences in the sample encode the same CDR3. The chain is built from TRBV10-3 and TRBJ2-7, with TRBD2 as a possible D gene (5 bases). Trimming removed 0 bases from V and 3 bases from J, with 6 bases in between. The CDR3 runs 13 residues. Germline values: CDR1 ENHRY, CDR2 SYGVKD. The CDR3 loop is CAISESGGYEQYF. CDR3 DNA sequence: TGTGCCATCAGTGAGTCTGGAGGCTACGAGCAGTACTTC.

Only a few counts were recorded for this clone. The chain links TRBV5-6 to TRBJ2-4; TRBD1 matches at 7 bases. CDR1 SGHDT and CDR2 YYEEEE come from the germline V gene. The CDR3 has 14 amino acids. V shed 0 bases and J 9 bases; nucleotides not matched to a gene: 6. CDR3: CASSLAATGFIQYF. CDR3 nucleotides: TGTGCCAGCAGCTTGGCAGCGACAGGGTTCATTCAGTACTTC.